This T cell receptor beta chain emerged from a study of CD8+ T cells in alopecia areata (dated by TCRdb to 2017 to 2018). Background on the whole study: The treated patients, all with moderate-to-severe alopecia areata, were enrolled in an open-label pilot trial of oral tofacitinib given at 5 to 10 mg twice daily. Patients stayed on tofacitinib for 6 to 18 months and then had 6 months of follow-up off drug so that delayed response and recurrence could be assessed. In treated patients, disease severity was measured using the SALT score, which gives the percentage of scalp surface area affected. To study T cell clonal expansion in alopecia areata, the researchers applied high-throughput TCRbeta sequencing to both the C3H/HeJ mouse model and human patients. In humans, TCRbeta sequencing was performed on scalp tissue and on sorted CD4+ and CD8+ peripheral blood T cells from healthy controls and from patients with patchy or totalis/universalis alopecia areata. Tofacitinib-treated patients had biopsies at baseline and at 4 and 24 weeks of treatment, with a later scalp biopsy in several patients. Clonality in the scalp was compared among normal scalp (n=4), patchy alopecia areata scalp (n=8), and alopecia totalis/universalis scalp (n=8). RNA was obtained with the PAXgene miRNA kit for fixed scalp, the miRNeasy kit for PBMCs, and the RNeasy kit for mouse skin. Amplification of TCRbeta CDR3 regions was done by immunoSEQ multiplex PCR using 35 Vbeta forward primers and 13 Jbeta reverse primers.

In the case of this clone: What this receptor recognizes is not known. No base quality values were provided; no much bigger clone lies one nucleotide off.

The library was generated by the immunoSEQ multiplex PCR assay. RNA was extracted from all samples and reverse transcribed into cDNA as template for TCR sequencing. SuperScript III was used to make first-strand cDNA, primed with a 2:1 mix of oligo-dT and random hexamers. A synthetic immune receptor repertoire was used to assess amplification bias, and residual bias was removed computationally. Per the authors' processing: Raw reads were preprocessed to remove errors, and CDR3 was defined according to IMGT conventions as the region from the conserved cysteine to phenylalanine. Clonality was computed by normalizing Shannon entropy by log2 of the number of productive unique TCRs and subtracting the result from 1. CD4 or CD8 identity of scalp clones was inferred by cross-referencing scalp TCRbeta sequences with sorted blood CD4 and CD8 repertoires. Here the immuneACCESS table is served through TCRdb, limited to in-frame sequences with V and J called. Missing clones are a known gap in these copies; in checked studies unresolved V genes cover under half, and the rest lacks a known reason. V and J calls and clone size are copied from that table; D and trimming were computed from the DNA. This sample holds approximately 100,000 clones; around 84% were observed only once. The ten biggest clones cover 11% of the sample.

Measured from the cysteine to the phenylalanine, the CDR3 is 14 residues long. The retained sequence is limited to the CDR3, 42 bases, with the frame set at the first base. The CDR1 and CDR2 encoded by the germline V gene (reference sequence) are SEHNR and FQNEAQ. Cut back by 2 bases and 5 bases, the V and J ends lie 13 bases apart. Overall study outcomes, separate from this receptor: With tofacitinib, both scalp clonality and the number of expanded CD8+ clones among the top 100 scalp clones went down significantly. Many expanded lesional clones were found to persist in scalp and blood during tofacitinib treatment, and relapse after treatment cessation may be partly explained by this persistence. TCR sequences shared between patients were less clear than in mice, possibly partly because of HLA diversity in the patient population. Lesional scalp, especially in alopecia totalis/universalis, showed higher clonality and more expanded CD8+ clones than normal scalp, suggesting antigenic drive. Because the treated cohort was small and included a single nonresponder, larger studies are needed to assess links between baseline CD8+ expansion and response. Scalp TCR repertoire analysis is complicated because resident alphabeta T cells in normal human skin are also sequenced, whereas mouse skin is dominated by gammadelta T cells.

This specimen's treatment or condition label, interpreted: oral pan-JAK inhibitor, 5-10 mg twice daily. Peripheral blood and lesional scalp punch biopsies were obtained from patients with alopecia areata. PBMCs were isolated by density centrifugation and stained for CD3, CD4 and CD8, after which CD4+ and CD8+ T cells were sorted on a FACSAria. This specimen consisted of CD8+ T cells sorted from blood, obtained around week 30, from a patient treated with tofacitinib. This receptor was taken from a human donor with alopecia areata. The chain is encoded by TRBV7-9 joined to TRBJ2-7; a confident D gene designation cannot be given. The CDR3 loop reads CASSLSSHYHEQYF. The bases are TGTGCCAGCAGCTTATCGTCCCATTACCACGAGCAGTACTTC. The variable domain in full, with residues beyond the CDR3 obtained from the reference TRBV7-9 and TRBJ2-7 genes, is DTGVSQNPRHKITKRGQNVTFRCDPISEHNRLYWYRQTLGQGPEFLTYFQNEAQLEKSRLLSDRFSAERPKGSFSTLEIQRTEQGDSAMYLCASSLSSHYHEQYFGPGTRLTVT.